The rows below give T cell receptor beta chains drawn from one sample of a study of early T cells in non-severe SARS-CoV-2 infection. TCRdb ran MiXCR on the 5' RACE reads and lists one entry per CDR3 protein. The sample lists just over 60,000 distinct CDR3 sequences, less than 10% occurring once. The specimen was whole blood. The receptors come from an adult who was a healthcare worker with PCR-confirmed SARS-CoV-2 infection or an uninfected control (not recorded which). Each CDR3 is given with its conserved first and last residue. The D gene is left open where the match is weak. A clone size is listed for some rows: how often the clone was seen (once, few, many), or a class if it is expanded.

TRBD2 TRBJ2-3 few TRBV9 TGTGCCAGCAGCGCTAGCGGGGGTTCGACAGATACGCAGTATTTT CASSASGGSTDTQYF
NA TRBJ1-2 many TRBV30 TGTGCCTCGTTAAAGCACCGGACAGTCTATGGCTACACCTTC CASLKHRTVYGYTF
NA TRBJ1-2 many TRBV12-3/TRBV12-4 TGTGCCAGCAGCGCCCTTTATGGCTACACCTTC CASSALYGYTF
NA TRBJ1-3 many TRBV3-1 TGTGCCAGCAGCCAAGTCCGGAGCTCTGGAAACACCATATATTTT CASSQVRSSGNTIYF
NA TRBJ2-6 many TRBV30 TGTGCCTGGAGTCCACAGGGACTTCCCGGGGCCAACGTCCTGACTTTC CAWSPQGLPGANVLTF
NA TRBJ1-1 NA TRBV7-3 TGTGCCAGCAGCTTATGGGGTGGGATTGAAGCTTTCTTT CASSLWGGIEAFF
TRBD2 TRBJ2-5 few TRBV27 TGTGCCAGCAGTTTAGGGCTAGCGGGGGGGTTGCAAGAGACCCAGTACTTC CASSLGLAGGLQETQYF
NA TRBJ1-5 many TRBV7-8 TGTGCCAGCAGCCTGGGGGAATTAAATAGCAATCAGCCCCAGCATTTT CASSLGELNSNQPQHF
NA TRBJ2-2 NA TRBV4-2 TGTGCCAGCAGCCAAGAAGCCAGGGGTACCGGGGAGCTGTTTTTT CASSQEARGTGELFF
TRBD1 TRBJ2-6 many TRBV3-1 TGTGCCAGCAGCCATGGGGACAGGGCCGGGGCCAACGTCCTGACTTTC CASSHGDRAGANVLTF
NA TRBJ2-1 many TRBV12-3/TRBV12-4 TGTGCCAGCAGTTTGGCGAGACGGAGTAACAATGAGCAGTTCTTC CASSLARRSNNEQFF
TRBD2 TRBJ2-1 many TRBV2 TGTGCCAGCTGGCTAGCGGGGGGGCCTATATACAATGAGCAGTTCTTC CASWLAGGPIYNEQFF
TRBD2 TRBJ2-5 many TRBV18 TGTGCCAGCTCACCTCGAGGACTAGCGGGGGAAAGGGAGACCCAGTACTTC CASSPRGLAGERETQYF
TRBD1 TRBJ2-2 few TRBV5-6 TGTGCCAGCACCCCGTGGGGACAGGGATCGTCCGGGGAGCTGTTTTTT CASTPWGQGSSGELFF
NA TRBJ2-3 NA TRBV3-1 TGTGCCAGCGCACAGGGCGCCAGCACAGATACGCAGTATTTT CASAQGASTDTQYF
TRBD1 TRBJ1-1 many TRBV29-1 TGCAGCGCAGGGGGCGCGGTCACTGAAGCTTTCTTT CSAGGAVTEAFF
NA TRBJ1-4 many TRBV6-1 TGTGCCAGCAGTGAAGGTTTGGGGGGTGAAAAACTGTTTTTT CASSEGLGGEKLFF
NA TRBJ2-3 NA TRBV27 TGTGCCAGCAGTCGGACGAGGCCACCAGATACGCAGTATTTT CASSRTRPPDTQYF
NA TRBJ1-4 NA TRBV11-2 TGTGCCAGCAGCTCCCGGGACTCCGAAAAACTGTTTTTT CASSSRDSEKLFF
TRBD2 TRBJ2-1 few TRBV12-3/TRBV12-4 TGTGCCAGCAGCCCGACTAGCGGCCTTAACAATGAGCAGTTCTTC CASSPTSGLNNEQFF
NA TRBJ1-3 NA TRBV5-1 TGCGCCAGCAGCTTACGGGGCGGTAGTGGAAACACCATATATTTT CASSLRGGSGNTIYF
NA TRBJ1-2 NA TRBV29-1 TGCAGCGTCACCGACAGCCTGAACCCCTATGGCTACACCTTC CSVTDSLNPYGYTF
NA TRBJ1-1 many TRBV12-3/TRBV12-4 TGTGCCAGCAGCAATAAGGGAGGGATCACTGAAGCTTTCTTT CASSNKGGITEAFF
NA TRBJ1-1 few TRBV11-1 TGTGCCAGCAGCTTATTGGGAGATAACACTGAAGCTTTCTTT CASSLLGDNTEAFF
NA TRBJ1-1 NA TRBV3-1 TGTGCCAGCAGCCAAGAGACCACATGGAACACTGAAGCTTTCTTT CASSQETTWNTEAFF
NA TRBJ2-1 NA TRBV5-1 TGCGCCAGCAGCTTGGGCGGGATTGGCGACAATGAGCAGTTCTTC CASSLGGIGDNEQFF
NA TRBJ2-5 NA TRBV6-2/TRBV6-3 TGTGCCAGCAGACACCGGAGGGAGACCCAGTACTTC CASRHRRETQYF
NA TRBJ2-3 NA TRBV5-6 TGTGCCAGCAGCTGGGCCCTTAGGAGCACAGATACGCAGTATTTT CASSWALRSTDTQYF
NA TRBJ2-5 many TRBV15 TGTGCCACCAGCAGAATTTCCTTACGTTTAAACAGGTTTGAGTGGGGGGCAGAGACCCAGTACTTC CATSRISLRLNRFEWGAETQYF
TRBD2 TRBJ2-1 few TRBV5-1 TGCGCCAGCAGCTTGGGAGCGGGGGTCTCCTACAATGAGCAGTTCTTC CASSLGAGVSYNEQFF
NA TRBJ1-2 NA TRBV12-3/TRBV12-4 TGTGCCAGCAGTTCCCCAGGGTATGGCTACACCTTC CASSSPGYGYTF